These 24 T cell receptor beta chains originate from one sample sequenced in a study of T-cell memory formation after mild COVID-19. TCRdb redid the calling of the 5' RACE reads with MiXCR, one entry per CDR3 protein. Of approximately 560,000 distinct CDR3 sequences listed, about 18% are singletons. Input material: PBMCs or a T cell subset sorted from them (not recorded which). These receptors all come from an adult woman who had mild COVID-19 (a few samples of this study predate the infection). Cell type and time point are not known.

This rearrangement joins TRBV6-5 to TRBJ2-7, with 9 bases fitting TRBD2. This CDR3 comprises 13 residues. J lost 7 bases, V lost 8 bases, and 9 bases had no gene match. Germline assignment: CDR1 MNHEY and CDR2 SVGAGI. In nucleotides, the CDR3 is TGTGCCAGCTCGCCTAGCGGGGTATTTGAGCAGTACTTC. It yields the protein CASSPSGVFEQYF.

The chain recombines TRBV7-9 with TRBJ1-2, with D perhaps matching TRBD1 (5 bases). V was shortened by 3 bases and J by 8 bases, with 10 bases between the two germline ends. Germline values: CDR1 SEHNR, CDR2 FQNEAQ (reference sequence). CDR3 length equals 12 residues. In nucleotides, the CDR3 is TGTGCCAGCAGCTTGGGGGGAGAAGGCTACACCTTC. Its translation is CASSLGGEGYTF.

The table lists this clonotype with a count of one. This sequence joins TRBV20-1 and TRBJ2-1, with TRBD2 identical over 8 bases. V was pared by 5 bases and J by 8 bases, with 11 bases of the junction left unmatched. The germline gives CDR1 DFQATT, CDR2 SNEGSKA (reference sequence). This CDR3 is 14 amino acids long. Here the CDR3 reads CSAPDGLARDEQFF. In nucleotides, the CDR3 is TGCAGTGCTCCCGACGGACTAGCTCGCGATGAGCAGTTCTTC.

In its sample, this clonotype was seen a few times. Germline is not matched at one junction end, which may reflect a read error. The rearrangement joins TRBV6-5 to TRBJ1-6, with 7 bases matching TRBD1. This CDR3 is 15 amino acids long. Per germline, CDR1 MNHEY and CDR2 SVGAGI. The CDR3 DNA follows: TGTGCCACCAGTCCGGGACAGCTCTATAATTCACCCCTCCACTTT. This codes for CATSPGQLYNSPLHF.

This clonotype turned up a few times. CDR3 residues: CASSFSGVSTDTQYF. CDR3 coding DNA: TGCGCCAGCAGCTTCTCCGGGGTTAGCACAGATACGCAGTATTTT. The V and J genes are TRBV5-1 and TRBJ2-3; D possibly corresponds to TRBD2 (5 bases). Trimming stripped 2 bases from V and 0 bases from J, with 10 bases between. The CDR3 sequence is 15 residues long. The germline V gene has CDR1 SGHRS and CDR2 YFSETQ.

The V call is TRBV2, the J call TRBJ2-2, with 10 bases identical to TRBD1. CDR1 is SNHLY, CDR2 FYNNEI, per germline. This CDR3 is 14 amino acids long. J lost 6 bases, V lost 5 bases, and 3 bases had no gene match. The CDR3 is CASSPGQGSGELFF. As DNA, the CDR3 is TGTGCCAGCAGTCCGGGACAGGGGTCCGGGGAGCTGTTTTTT.

The chain uses TRBV5-1 and TRBJ1-1, with D possibly TRBD1 on 5 matching bases. Germline loops: CDR1 SGHRS, CDR2 YFSETQ. The CDR3 runs 13 residues. The germline V and J ends were trimmed by 4 bases and 5 bases, with 12 bases remaining between them. Here the CDR3 DNA reads TGCGCCAGCAGCAATACTCGGGGGACTGAAGCTTTCTTT. Encoded protein: CASSNTRGTEAFF.

Concerning this clonotype itself: At one end, the junction sequence differs from germline, possibly due to a read error. The chain uses TRBV5-1 and TRBJ1-1; 7 bases are a match to TRBD1. Germline lookup yields CDR1 SGHRS and CDR2 YFSETQ. The CDR3 has 15 residues. In nucleotides, the CDR3 is TGCTCCAGCAGCCCAGGGACAGTCTGGAAGACTGAAGCTTTCTTT. It translates to CSSSPGTVWKTEAFF.

This clonotype showed up just a few times. CDR3 nucleotides: TGCAGTGCTAGAGATCAAGCGGGACACGGAATTATCATTCAGTACTTC. Amino acids: CSARDQAGHGIIIQYF. The rearrangement uses TRBV20-1 and TRBJ2-4, with TRBD2 as a possible D gene (7 bases). Trimming removed 0 bases from V and 9 bases from J, with 21 bases in between. This CDR3 is built from 16 residues. The germline V gene encodes CDR1 DFQATT and CDR2 SNEGSKA (reference sequence).

This clonotype appeared a few times. V is TRBV12-3 or TRBV12-4 and J is TRBJ1-5; 7 bases map to TRBD1. The junction had 5 bases not matched to a gene; V was cut back by 3 bases and J by 6 bases. This CDR3 has 14 amino acids. The CDR3 sequence is CASSFQGVSQPQHF. The CDR3, as DNA: TGTGCCAGCAGTTTCCAGGGGGTCAGTCAGCCCCAGCATTTT.

V usage is TRBV21-1 and J usage is TRBJ2-2. TRBV21-1 constitutes a pseudogene. The CDR3 runs 15 residues. CDR3 in DNA: TGTGCCAGCAGCAGTCGGAGTGGACCTACCGGGGAGCTGTTTTTT. The encoded protein is CASSSRSGPTGELFF.

The chain carries TRBV24-1 and TRBJ2-2; TRBD2 is a possible D gene (5 bases). V lost 4 bases, J lost 10 bases, and 15 bases lay in between. CDR3 length: 14 residues. Germline assignment: CDR1 KGHDR and CDR2 SFDVKD. CDR3 sequence: CATSEPFLAAELFF. The CDR3 DNA reads as TGTGCCACCAGTGAGCCCTTCCTAGCCGCGGAGCTGTTTTTT.

This clonotype has more than one count but fewer than ten. The rearrangement links TRBV5-5 to TRBJ2-2; 10 bases align to TRBD2. Germline V gene sequence: CDR1 SGHKS, CDR2 YYEKEE (reference sequence). The CDR3 length is 19 residues. V gave up 0 bases and J gave up 1 base; unmatched junction bases: 9. DNA of the CDR3: TGTGCCAGCAGCTTGGTCCTAGCGGGAGATAGGGGGAACACCGGGGAGCTGTTTTTT. Protein sequence: CASSLVLAGDRGNTGELFF.

This clonotype was recorded at least ten times. The chain employs TRBV28 and TRBJ2-4, with D possibly being TRBD1 (6 bases). V was trimmed by 3 bases and J by 4 bases, leaving 13 bases between them. The CDR3 has 15 amino acids. Germline loops: CDR1 MDHEN, CDR2 SYDVKM. CDR3 in amino acids: CASSLSGAGKNIQYF. CDR3 sequence (DNA): TGTGCCAGCAGTTTGTCAGGGGCGGGTAAAAACATTCAGTACTTC.

The rearrangement joins TRBV27 to TRBJ1-6; D might be TRBD1 (5 bases). Germline lookup yields CDR1 MNHEY and CDR2 SMNVEV (reference sequence). This CDR3 comprises 12 residues. The V gene lost 3 bases and the J gene lost 11 bases, with 8 bases spanning the gap. The CDR3 region is CASSLRGTPLHF. In DNA form, the CDR3 reads TGTGCCAGCAGTTTGAGGGGAACACCCCTCCACTTT.

This chain joins TRBV7-6 and TRBJ1-1; D not resolved. The CDR3 extends over 20 amino acids. CDR1 is SGHVS and CDR2 is FNYEAQ in the germline V gene. V shed 2 bases and J shed 0 bases, with 25 bases lying between them. Here the CDR3 DNA reads TGTGCCAGCAGCTTATACATGCCCGATAGGGCCGAAAGCATGAACACTGAAGCTTTCTTT. Translated, it gives CASSLYMPDRAESMNTEAFF.

This clonotype was recorded a few times. The chain links TRBV18 to TRBJ2-3; D is possibly TRBD2 (6 bases). The germline V gene encodes CDR1 KGHSH and CDR2 LQKENI. The CDR3 spans 16 residues. V was cut by 5 bases and J by 0 bases, with 15 bases left in between. The CDR3 sequence is CASSTTRDWSTDTQYF. The CDR3 DNA sequence: TGTGCCAGCTCAACTACTCGGGACTGGAGCACAGATACGCAGTATTTT.

The V and J genes are TRBV12-3 or TRBV12-4 and TRBJ2-3, with 8 bases identical to TRBD1. The CDR3 contains 17 residues. V lost 5 bases to trimming and J lost 2 bases; unmatched junction nucleotides: 12. In DNA form, the CDR3 reads TGTGCCAGCAGTGGAGCAGGGGGCGCGGGTTACACAGATACGCAGTATTTT. Protein: CASSGAGGAGYTDTQYF.

This clonotype was observed a handful of times. The V and J genes are TRBV27 and TRBJ2-1, with 13 bases lining up with TRBD2. With V trimmed by 7 bases and J by 4 bases, 7 bases remained unmatched. Germline V gene data show CDR1 as MNHEY and CDR2 as SMNVEV (reference sequence). The CDR3 runs to 16 residues. The CDR3 loop is CASTGLGLAGYNEQFF. The CDR3 DNA follows: TGTGCCAGCACTGGCCTGGGACTAGCGGGATACAATGAGCAGTTCTTC.

The chain is built from TRBV5-1 and TRBJ1-2, with unresolved D. With 7 bases removed from V and 2 bases from J, the gap between germline ends came to 12 bases. This CDR3 contains 13 residues. Germline CDR1 is SGHRS and CDR2 is YFSETQ. The CDR3 spells CASGDTPNYGYTF. The CDR3 DNA follows: TGCGCCAGCGGAGACACTCCGAACTATGGCTACACCTTC.

The chain couples TRBV4-3 to TRBJ1-2, with TRBD1 matching 7 bases. Germline lookup yields CDR1 LGHNA and CDR2 YSLEER. The CDR3 consists of 19 residues. The V segment lost 4 bases and the J segment 1 base; nucleotides outside the gene matches: 18. CDR3 amino acids: CASSRATAGTDSFNYGYTF. CDR3 nucleotide sequence: TGCGCCAGCAGCCGAGCCACCGCCGGGACAGATTCTTTTAACTATGGCTACACCTTC.

This chain joins TRBV5-6 and TRBJ1-5; D is unresolved. Germline V gene data show CDR1 as SGHDT and CDR2 as YYEEEE. The CDR3 runs 14 residues. With 0 bases removed from V and 5 bases from J, the gap between germline ends came to 9 bases. In DNA, the CDR3 is TGTGCCAGCAGCTTGGACGGTGGCTATCAGCCCCAGCATTTT. Protein product: CASSLDGGYQPQHF.

This clonotype appeared a few times. The chain carries TRBV12-3 or TRBV12-4 and TRBJ1-1; D is uncertain. Trimming cost V 3 bases and J 6 bases, with 14 bases left between them. The length of the CDR3 is 14 residues. CDR3 nucleotide sequence: TGTGCCAGCAGTTTCGGGTCTGGGAGCTCTGAAGCTTTCTTT. Its translation: CASSFGSGSSEAFF.

This chain connects TRBV12-3 or TRBV12-4 to TRBJ2-3; perhaps D is TRBD1 or TRBD2 (5 bases each). There are 16 residues in the CDR3. The germline V and J ends were trimmed by 6 bases and 4 bases, with 20 bases remaining between them. The DNA of the CDR3 is TGTGCCAGCAGCAAAACGGGGACCCTTCCGGCAGATACGCAGTATTTT. It codes for CASSKTGTLPADTQYF.